This TCR beta chain comes out of a study of patients and donors after allogeneic stem cell transplantation. From germline, CDR1 is GTSNPN and CDR2 SVGIG (reference sequence). The length of the CDR3 is 13 residues. Trimming left V 4 bases short and J 4 bases short, with 13 bases between. Using its own MiXCR run on the RT-PCR reads, TCRdb lists one record per CDR3 protein. Of about a million distinct CDR3 sequences in the sample, 18% were seen once. The chain employs TRBV30 and TRBJ1-1; D possibly corresponds to TRBD1 (5 bases). Material for sequencing was blood, either unsorted or a sorted T cell fraction (not recorded which). This sequence was found in a human donor who was either an allogeneic HSCT recipient or a stem cell or donor lymphocyte infusion donor (not recorded which). It is not recorded whose cells these are; they may come from a transplant donor. The CDR3 nucleotides read TGTGCCTGGACTCCGGGGGGGGGCACTGAAGCTTTCTTT. It translates to CAWTPGGGTEAFF.